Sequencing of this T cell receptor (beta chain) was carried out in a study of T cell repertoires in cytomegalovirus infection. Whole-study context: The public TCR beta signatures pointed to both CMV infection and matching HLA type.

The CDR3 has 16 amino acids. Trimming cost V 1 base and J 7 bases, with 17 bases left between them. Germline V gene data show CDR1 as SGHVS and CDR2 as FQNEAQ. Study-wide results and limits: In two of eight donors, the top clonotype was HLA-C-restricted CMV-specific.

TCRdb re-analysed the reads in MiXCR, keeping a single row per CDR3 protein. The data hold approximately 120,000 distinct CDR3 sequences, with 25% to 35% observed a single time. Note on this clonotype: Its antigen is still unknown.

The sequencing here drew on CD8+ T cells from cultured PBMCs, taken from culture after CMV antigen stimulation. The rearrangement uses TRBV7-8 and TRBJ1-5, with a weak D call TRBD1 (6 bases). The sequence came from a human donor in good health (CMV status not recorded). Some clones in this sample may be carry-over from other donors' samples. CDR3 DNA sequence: TGTGCCAGCAGCTTAGGGCCCCTCGGACAGACCCAGCCCCAGCATTTT. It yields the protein CASSLGPLGQTQPQHF. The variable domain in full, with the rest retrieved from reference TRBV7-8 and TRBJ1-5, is GAGVSQSPRYKVAKRGQDVALRCDPISGHVSLFWYQQALGQGPEFLTYFQNEAQLDKSGLPSDRFFAERPEGSVSTLKIQRTQQEDSAVYLCASSLGPLGQTQPQHFGDGTRLSIL.